The entry below describes one T cell receptor (beta chain). Its cognate antigen is unknown. The protocol was immunoSEQ multiplex PCR, while the TCRdb copy is restricted to in-frame clones and leaves out a portion. The table records 30,000 or so clones, 88% of them present only once. The data belong to a study of T cells in localized non-small cell lung cancer. General study points: Overall survival was longer when the density of T cells in the blood was higher. Peak T cell clonality was found in uninvolved adjacent lung, exceeding tumor.

Germline-derived CDR1 and CDR2 are SGHTA and FQGTGA. The CDR3 is made up of 15 amino acids. The V and J ends lost 5 bases and 3 bases respectively, with 13 bases between them. The rearrangement joins TRBV7-3 to TRBJ2-2; D is perhaps TRBD1 (6 bases). Source: peripheral blood, taken before any cancer treatment. The sequence was collected from an older female donor with stage III squamous cell lung carcinoma. Here the CDR3 DNA reads TGTGCCAGCAGCGCTATCGGACAGCACACCGGGGAGCTGTTTTTT. This sequence encodes CASSAIGQHTGELFF. Filled out from reference TRBV7-3 and TRBJ2-2, the complete variable domain reads GAGVSQTPSNKVTEKGKYVELRCDPISGHTALYWYRQSLGQGPEFLIYFQGTGAADDSGLPNDRFFAVRPEGSVSTLKIQRTERGDSAVYLCASSAIGQHTGELFFGEGSRLTVL.